This T cell receptor beta chain was identified in a study of T cells in localized non-small cell lung cancer. Assay used: immunoSEQ multiplex PCR; TCRdb lists only in-frame clones, some missing. Of 3,700 or so clones detected, less than 40% appear once; the ten largest clones hold 20%. This clone is labeled medium-sized. Its matching antigen is unknown. Study findings and constraints: Greater T cell density in blood accompanied longer overall survival. In adjacent lung, a median around 52 of the top 100 tumor clones were found. Multi-region tumor sequencing was not done, so intratumor heterogeneity could not be excluded. In uninvolved adjacent lung, T cell clonality reached its highest value, exceeding tumor.

The sequence was collected from a male donor aged 60 or over with stage III lung adenocarcinoma. This sample comprised lung tumor tissue, obtained before any cancer treatment.

The DNA for the CDR3 is TGTGCCAGCAGCTTAGTGGGACAGGGCATCTACGAGCAGTACTTC. It is translated as CASSLVGQGIYEQYF. The chain carries TRBV11-3 and TRBJ2-7, with 9 nucleotides matching TRBD1. The V gene end was trimmed by 1 base and the J gene end by 3 bases; junction bases not matched to a gene: 4. CDR1 and CDR2 (germline): SGHNT, YENEEA. This CDR3 has 15 amino acids.